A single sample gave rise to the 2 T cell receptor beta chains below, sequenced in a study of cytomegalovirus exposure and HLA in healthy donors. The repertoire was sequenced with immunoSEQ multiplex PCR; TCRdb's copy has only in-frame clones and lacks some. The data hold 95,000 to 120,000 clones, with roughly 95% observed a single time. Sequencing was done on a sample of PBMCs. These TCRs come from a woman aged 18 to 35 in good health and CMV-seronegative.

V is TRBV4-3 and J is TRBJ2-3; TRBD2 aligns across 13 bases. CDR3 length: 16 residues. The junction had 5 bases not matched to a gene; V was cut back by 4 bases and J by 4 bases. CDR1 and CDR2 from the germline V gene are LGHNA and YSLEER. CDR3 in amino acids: CASSPSGTSGADTQYF. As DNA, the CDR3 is TGCGCCAGCAGCCCTTCCGGGACTAGCGGGGCAGATACGCAGTATTTT.

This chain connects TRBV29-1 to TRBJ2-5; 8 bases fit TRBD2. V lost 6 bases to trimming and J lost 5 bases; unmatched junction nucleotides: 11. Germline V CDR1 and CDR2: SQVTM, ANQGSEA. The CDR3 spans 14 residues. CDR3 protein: CSVVRSGGRETQYF. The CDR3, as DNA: TGCAGCGTAGTACGCAGCGGGGGACGGGAGACCCAGTACTTC. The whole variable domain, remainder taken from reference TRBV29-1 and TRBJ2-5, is SAVISQKPSRDICQRGTSLTIQCQVDSQVTMMFWYRQQPGQSLTLIATANQGSEATYESGFVIDKFPISRPNLTFSTLTVSNMSPEDSSIYLCSVVRSGGRETQYFGPGTRLLVL.